The 19 T cell receptor beta chains reported below all come from one sample, sequenced in a study of Tregs in tolerant kidney transplant recipients. The nonmyeloablative bone marrow transplants came from related graft donors, with transient mixed chimerism. TCRdb's copy holds only in-frame clones and misses some; the assay was immunoSEQ multiplex PCR. The sample records roughly 86,000 clones, 93% being singletons. The specimen was CD4+ T cells from blood (PBMCs), collected 12 months after the transplant. The receptors were gathered from a human patient who received a combined kidney and bone marrow transplant. Some of the T cells might come from the graft donor.

CDR3 residues: CASSRSPGQGSTGELFF. The CDR3 DNA sequence: TGTGCCAGTAGTAGGTCGCCGGGACAGGGTAGCACCGGGGAGCTGTTTTTT. This chain uses TRBV19 with TRBJ2-2; 9 bases agree with TRBD1. From germline, CDR1 is LNHDA and CDR2 SQIVND (reference sequence). V was clipped by 4 bases and J by 4 bases; unmatched bases: 10. There are 17 residues in the CDR3.

CDR3 loop: CASSNRDTHEKLFF. CDR3 sequence (DNA): TGTGCCAGTAGTAACCGGGACACCCATGAAAAACTGTTTTTT. V usage is TRBV19 and J usage is TRBJ1-4; possible D gene TRBD1, 6 bases. V was pared by 4 bases and J by 6 bases, with 12 bases between. CDR1 is LNHDA and CDR2 is SQIVND in the germline V gene (reference sequence). There are 14 residues in the CDR3. Drawing the rest from reference TRBV19 and TRBJ1-4, the complete variable domain is DGGITQSPKYLFRKEGQNVTLSCEQNLNHDAMYWYRQDPGQGLRLIYYSQIVNDFQKGDIAEGYSVSREKKESFPLTVTSAQKNPTAFYLCASSNRDTHEKLFFGSGTQLSVL.

This clone was seen only once. This chain joins TRBV2 and TRBJ2-4, with 12 positions matching TRBD2. V was clipped by 6 bases and J by 0 bases; unmatched bases: 0. The CDR3 spans 15 residues. From germline, CDR1 is SNHLY and CDR2 FYNNEI. In DNA form, the CDR3 reads TGTGCCAGCAGGGGACTAGCGGGAGCCAAAAACATTCAGTACTTC. This translates into CASRGLAGAKNIQYF.

The chain recombines TRBV5-1 with TRBJ2-3, with 9 bases fitting TRBD2. The ends lost 0 bases at V and 5 bases at J; junction bases unmatched: 7. The CDR3 extends over 16 amino acids. Germline values: CDR1 SGHRS, CDR2 YFSETQ. The CDR3 bases are TGCGCCAGCAGCTTGGGAGTGGCTAGCGGGATAGATACGCAGTATTTT. Amino acid sequence: CASSLGVASGIDTQYF.

This clone appeared once. The chain links TRBV5-4 to TRBJ2-1, with TRBD2 as a possible D gene (7 bases). The germline CDR1 and CDR2 sequences are SGHNT and YYREEE (reference sequence). The CDR3 runs to 15 residues. V was pared by 3 bases and J by 9 bases, with 19 bases between. The CDR3 sequence: CASSWGGSDVGEQFF. CDR3 nucleotides: TGTGCCAGCAGCTGGGGGGGCTCAGATGTCGGTGAGCAGTTCTTC.

The rearrangement joins TRBV7-2 to TRBJ1-1; tentative D call: TRBD1 (5 bases). The CDR3 extends over 15 amino acids. In germline, CDR1 is SGHTA, CDR2 FQGNSA. V was cut by 6 bases and J by 0 bases, with 14 bases left in between. The CDR3 here is CASSRTGTLNTEAFF. As DNA, the CDR3 is TGTGCCAGCAGTCGTACAGGAACTCTGAACACTGAAGCTTTCTTT.

V usage is TRBV7-8 and J usage is TRBJ2-5; D perhaps matches TRBD1 (5 bases). Germline V gives CDR1 SGHVS, CDR2 FQNEAQ. V lost 0 bases and J 1 base, leaving 9 bases between the germline ends. The CDR3 length is 15 residues. CDR3 residues: CASSLAFGAQETQYF. In nucleotides, the CDR3 is TGTGCCAGCAGCTTAGCGTTTGGGGCCCAAGAGACCCAGTACTTC.

The rearrangement uses TRBV7-3 and TRBJ1-2; D uncertain. V dropped 2 bases and J dropped 1 base, with 11 bases sitting between them. The CDR3 loop spans 15 amino acids. Per germline, CDR1 SGHTA and CDR2 FQGTGA. CDR3 loop: CASSLDPGFNYGYTF. In nucleotides, the CDR3 is TGTGCCAGCAGCTTAGATCCGGGATTTAACTATGGCTACACCTTC.

The rearrangement joins TRBV4-1 to TRBJ1-3; D remains ambiguous. CDR1 and CDR2 from the germline V gene are MGHRA and YSYEKL. V was clipped by 4 bases and J by 3 bases, with 19 bases between them. CDR3 length equals 17 residues. This CDR3 is CASSRPGREKYGNTIYF. The CDR3 region has the DNA TGCGCCAGCAGCCGCCCCGGTCGGGAGAAGTATGGAAACACCATATATTTT.

The chain is built from TRBV4-1 and TRBJ2-5; a weak D match, TRBD2 (6 bases). The end of the DNA is better explained by TRBJ2-7, so the J call may be wrong. The CDR3 sequence is 18 residues long. From germline, CDR1 is MGHRA and CDR2 YSYEKL. The CDR3 region is CASSQEGAPGLLPYEQYF. DNA for the CDR3: TGCGCCAGCAGCCAAGAAGGGGCCCCGGGACTCCTTCCCTACGAGCAGTACTTC.

The chain is built from TRBV7-9 and TRBJ1-1, with D hard to call. Per the germline V gene, CDR1 is SEHNR and CDR2 is FQNEAQ (reference sequence). The CDR3 consists of 12 residues. V lost 2 bases and J lost 7, with 8 bases in between. Here the CDR3 DNA reads TGTGCCAGCAGCTTACAGACTTATGAAGCTTTCTTT. This codes for CASSLQTYEAFF.

The count of this clone is one. The chain is built from TRBV7-6 and TRBJ2-5; TRBD2 is a possible D gene (5 bases). Germline loops: CDR1 SGHVS, CDR2 FNYEAQ. The CDR3 runs to 14 residues. Deletions cut 1 base from V and 4 bases from J, with 10 bases between. The CDR3 bases are TGTGCCAGCAGCTTAGGGCTAGCTACAGAGACCCAGTACTTC. Its protein is CASSLGLATETQYF.

Note on this clone: The germline gene is not matched at one end of the junction; a read error may be the cause. The chain links TRBV7-9 to TRBJ2-7; 8 nucleotides agree with TRBD1. This CDR3 has 16 residues. Germline loops: CDR1 SEHNR, CDR2 FQNEAQ (reference sequence). The CDR3 loop reads CASSSNGQGRDPLGTF. As DNA, the CDR3 is TGTGCCAGCAGCTCCAATGGACAGGGCCGTGACCCCCTGGGTACTTTC.

The chain is built from TRBV5-1 and TRBJ1-6; D is uncertain. The germline V gene has CDR1 SGHRS and CDR2 YFSETQ. The CDR3 is 15 amino acids. Trimming took off 2 bases at V and 5 bases at J, with 11 bases between the two ends. Here the CDR3 DNA reads TGCGCCAGCAGCTTCACCGGGTCCGATAATTCACCCCTCCACTTT. It translates to CASSFTGSDNSPLHF.

This chain connects TRBV7-9 to TRBJ1-3, with a possible D match to TRBD1 (6 bases). In germline, CDR1 is SEHNR, CDR2 FQNEAQ (reference sequence). This CDR3 comprises 15 residues. The V and J ends lost 2 bases and 1 base respectively, with 9 bases between them. The CDR3 DNA sequence: TGTGCCAGCAGCTTACGAGGGGGTTCTGGAAACACCATATATTTT. Its protein is CASSLRGGSGNTIYF.

The V and J genes are TRBV5-6 and TRBJ1-1, with no clear D. V was cut by 0 bases and J by 2 bases, with 14 bases left in between. Germline V gene lookup returns CDR1 SGHDT and CDR2 YYEEEE. The CDR3 is 16 residues long. DNA for the CDR3: TGTGCCAGCAGCTTGGTGACCCAGGTATTCAACACTGAAGCTTTCTTT. Translating it yields CASSLVTQVFNTEAFF. The variable domain in full, with the rest retrieved from reference TRBV5-6 and TRBJ1-1, is DAGVTQSPTHLIKTRGQQVTLRCSPKSGHDTVSWYQQALGQGPQFIFQYYEEEERQRGNFPDRFSGHQFPNYSSELNVNALLLGDSALYLCASSLVTQVFNTEAFFGQGTRLTVV.

J is TRBJ2-3 and V is TRBV28; D is uncertain. Trimming took off 6 bases at V and 0 bases at J, with 13 bases between the two ends. CDR1 is MDHEN, CDR2 SYDVKM, per germline. The CDR3 length is 15 residues. As DNA, the CDR3 is TGTGCCAGCAGAACTCGGTGGTTTAGCACAGATACGCAGTATTTT. Residues: CASRTRWFSTDTQYF. The full variable domain, with the rest looked up from reference TRBV28 and TRBJ2-3, is DVKVTQSSRYLVKRTGEKVFLECVQDMDHENMFWYRQDPGLGLRLIYFSYDVKMKEKGDIPEGYSVSREKKERFSLILESASTNQTSMYLCASRTRWFSTDTQYFGPGTRLTVL.

This chain uses TRBV19 with TRBJ2-5, with D maybe TRBD2 (6 bases). The CDR3 totals 14 residues. Germline lookup yields CDR1 LNHDA and CDR2 SQIVND (reference sequence). The ends were cut back, 2 bases at V and 2 bases at J, with 9 bases in the middle. CDR3 amino acids: CASSIPGTQETQYF. In nucleotides, the CDR3 is TGTGCCAGTAGTATACCCGGGACTCAAGAGACCCAGTACTTC. Using reference TRBV19 and TRBJ2-5 for the parts outside the CDR3, the full variable domain is DGGITQSPKYLFRKEGQNVTLSCEQNLNHDAMYWYRQDPGQGLRLIYYSQIVNDFQKGDIAEGYSVSREKKESFPLTVTSAQKNPTAFYLCASSIPGTQETQYFGPGTRLLVL.

This chain joins TRBV7-8 and TRBJ2-7; D perhaps matches TRBD2 (7 bases). Germline loops: CDR1 SGHVS, CDR2 FQNEAQ. Trimming pared 5 bases from V and 3 bases from J, leaving 17 bases between. The CDR3 is made up of 15 amino acids. CDR3 bases: TGTGCCAGCAGCAGTAGGGGAGGGGGTTACTACGAGCAGTACTTC. Translation: CASSSRGGGYYEQYF.